One sample yielded the 14 T cell receptor beta chains listed below, sequenced in a study of cytomegalovirus exposure and HLA in healthy donors. Primers: 60 Vbeta forward and 13 Jbeta reverse. The data were produced by immunoSEQ multiplex PCR, yet TCRdb's version contains in-frame clones alone and is incomplete. The data show about 25,000 clones, roughly 79% seen once. The sequencing sample was made of PBMCs. The source of these receptors is a male donor in good health and CMV-seronegative.

The chain is built from TRBV15 and TRBJ1-5; D remains ambiguous. Germline V gene lookup returns CDR1 LNHNV and CDR2 YYDKDF (reference sequence). Trimming cost V 5 bases and J 0 bases, with 14 bases left between them. CDR3 length: 16 amino acids. CDR3 loop: CATSAKRANSNQPQHF. CDR3 in DNA: TGTGCCACCAGCGCAAAGAGGGCCAATAGCAATCAGCCCCAGCATTTT.

The chain links TRBV4-2 to TRBJ1-2; D ambiguous. Deletions cut 1 base from V and 1 base from J, with 13 bases between. CDR1 and CDR2 (germline): LGHNA, YNFKEQ. This CDR3 has 16 residues. CDR3 DNA sequence: TGTGCCAGCAGCCAAGCCCACAACGACTTTAACTATGGCTACACCTTC. Protein product: CASSQAHNDFNYGYTF.

V is TRBV13 and J is TRBJ1-2; D is unresolved. CDR1 is PRHDT, CDR2 FYEKMQ, per germline (reference sequence). V shed 5 bases and J shed 2 bases, with 18 bases lying between them. This CDR3 contains 16 residues. Here the CDR3 DNA reads TGTGCCAGCAGCGCCCGCCTGAGGGATGCAAACTATGGCTACACCTTC. It is translated as CASSARLRDANYGYTF.

The table lists this clone with a few counts. The rearrangement joins TRBV30 to TRBJ2-5; weak D call: TRBD1 (6 bases). Trimming cost V 7 bases and J 3 bases, with 18 bases left between them. CDR1 and CDR2 from the germline V gene are GTSNPN and SVGIG (reference sequence). The CDR3 covers 14 residues. The CDR3 DNA sequence: TGTGCCTCAGGCCCGATACAGGGAAAAGAGACCCAGTACTTC. Translation: CASGPIQGKETQYF.

The genes are TRBV6-5 and TRBJ1-2, with 7 bases matching TRBD1. The J segment lost 4 bases and the V segment lost 2 bases, leaving 4 bases of the junction unmatched. The CDR3 runs to 14 residues. Germline lookup yields CDR1 MNHEY and CDR2 SVGAGI. For the CDR3, the DNA is TGTGCCAGCAGTTACACAGGGGCGGTCTATGGCTACACCTTC. This codes for CASSYTGAVYGYTF.

The V gene is TRBV30, the J gene TRBJ2-3, with 9 nucleotides matching TRBD2. The CDR3 has 14 amino acids. CDR1 and CDR2 (germline): GTSNPN, SVGIG (reference sequence). V trimming: 5 bases; J trimming: 7 bases; junction bases outside the gene matches: 10. In nucleotides, the CDR3 is TGTGCCTGGGGGGGGGCTAGCGGGGTAAATACGCAGTATTTT. Its translation: CAWGGASGVNTQYF.

The chain joins TRBV6-5 to TRBJ1-3; 9 bases are a match to TRBD1. The length of the CDR3 is 16 residues. The germline gives CDR1 MNHEY, CDR2 SVGAGI. The junction had 4 bases not matched to a gene; V was cut back by 0 bases and J by 4 bases. The CDR3 DNA reads as TGTGCCAGCAGTTACTCGGGACAGGGTGGAGGAAACACCATATATTTT. Amino acids: CASSYSGQGGGNTIYF.

This chain uses TRBV5-1 with TRBJ2-1, with 12 bases aligning to TRBD2. Germline V gene sequence: CDR1 SGHRS, CDR2 YFSETQ. V lost 2 bases, J lost 7 bases, and 4 bases stayed unmatched. The CDR3 covers 15 residues. CDR3 bases: TGCGCCAGCAGCTTCTCCGGGACTAGCGGGAATGAGCAGTTCTTC. It specifies CASSFSGTSGNEQFF.

The rearrangement joins TRBV5-5 to TRBJ2-7; 8 nucleotides line up with TRBD1. V lost 3 bases, J lost 0 bases, and 8 bases stayed unmatched. The CDR3 has 16 amino acids. Per the germline V gene, CDR1 is SGHKS and CDR2 is YYEKEE (reference sequence). The CDR3 DNA is TGTGCCAGCAGCTCCCCGGACAGGGCACCCTCCTACGAGCAGTACTTC. Translating it yields CASSSPDRAPSYEQYF.

The J gene is TRBJ2-2, the V gene TRBV5-1, with 9 bases that match TRBD1. Germline V gene data show CDR1 as SGHRS and CDR2 as YFSETQ. The CDR3 loop spans 15 amino acids. The trim removed 4 bases at V and 5 bases at J, leaving 6 bases unmatched. CDR3 region: CASSPGQGGTGELFF. The CDR3 bases are TGCGCCAGCAGCCCGGGACAGGGAGGGACCGGGGAGCTGTTTTTT. Looking up the rest from reference TRBV5-1 and TRBJ2-2 gives the full variable domain: KAGVTQTPRYLIKTRGQQVTLSCSPISGHRSVSWYQQTPGQGLQFLFEYFSETQRNKGNFPGRFSGRQFSNSRSEMNVSTLELGDSALYLCASSPGQGGTGELFFGEGSRLTVL.

The chain uses TRBV5-1 and TRBJ2-7; the D is unclear. The CDR3 has 14 amino acids. V was trimmed by 1 base and J by 5 bases, leaving 13 bases between them. Germline loops: CDR1 SGHRS, CDR2 YFSETQ. CDR3: CASSLIFGEDEQYF. CDR3 nucleotide sequence: TGCGCCAGCAGCTTGATTTTTGGCGAGGACGAGCAGTACTTC.

The rearrangement uses TRBV7-8 and TRBJ1-3; the D is unclear. In germline, CDR1 is SGHVS, CDR2 FQNEAQ. This CDR3 is built from 16 residues. Deletions cut 4 bases from V and 4 bases from J, with 17 bases between. CDR3 nucleotide sequence: TGTGCCAGCAGCTCCACGCTAGGAGGGCTCGGAAACACCATATATTTT. Protein product: CASSSTLGGLGNTIYF.

V gene TRBV5-1 combines with J gene TRBJ2-5, with D perhaps matching TRBD1 (6 bases). The J call is in doubt because the DNA end fits TRBJ2-7 better. The CDR3 runs to 14 residues. Germline V gives CDR1 SGHRS, CDR2 YFSETQ. CDR3 sequence (DNA): TGCGCCAGCGGACCGGGACAATACCCCTACGAGCAGTACTTC. Translating gives CASGPGQYPYEQYF.

The CDR3 nucleotides read TGTGCCAGCAGTGTGGGCCGGGAGACCCAGTACTTC. This sequence encodes CASSVGRETQYF. This chain uses TRBV25-1 with TRBJ2-5; D gene unclear. The germline V gene encodes CDR1 MGHDK and CDR2 SYGVNS. The CDR3 contains 12 residues. V was shortened by 4 bases and J by 5 bases, with 8 bases between the two germline ends.